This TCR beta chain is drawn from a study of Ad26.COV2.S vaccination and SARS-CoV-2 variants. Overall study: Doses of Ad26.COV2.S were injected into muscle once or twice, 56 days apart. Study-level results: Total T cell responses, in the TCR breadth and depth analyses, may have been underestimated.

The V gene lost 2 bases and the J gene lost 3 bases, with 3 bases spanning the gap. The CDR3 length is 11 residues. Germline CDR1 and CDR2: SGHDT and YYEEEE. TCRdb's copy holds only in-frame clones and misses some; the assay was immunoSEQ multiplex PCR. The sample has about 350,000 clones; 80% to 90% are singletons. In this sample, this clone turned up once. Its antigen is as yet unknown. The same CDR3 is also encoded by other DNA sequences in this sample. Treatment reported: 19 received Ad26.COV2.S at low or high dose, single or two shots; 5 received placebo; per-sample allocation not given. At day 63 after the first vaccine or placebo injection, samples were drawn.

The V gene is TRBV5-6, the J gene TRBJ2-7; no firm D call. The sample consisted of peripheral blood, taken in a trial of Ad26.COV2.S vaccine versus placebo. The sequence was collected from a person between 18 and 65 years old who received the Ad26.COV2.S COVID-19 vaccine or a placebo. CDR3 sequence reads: CASSLDYEQYF. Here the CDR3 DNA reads TGTGCCAGCAGCTTAGACTACGAGCAGTACTTC.